This T cell receptor (beta chain) was documented in a study of T cells in Graves' hyperthyroidism and ophthalmopathy. CDR3 length equals 12 residues. CDR1 is LGHDT, CDR2 YNNKEL, per germline (reference sequence). Trimming cost V 4 bases and J 8 bases, with 11 bases left between them. Amplified regions were TCR beta CDR3 sequences from RNA transcripts. HTBI primers were used for first-round RT-PCR of the TCR CDR3. One entry per CDR3 protein, called by TCRdb with MiXCR from the multiplex PCR reads. The table records 310,000 or so distinct CDR3 sequences, about 15% of them present only once. This clonotype was found many times.

This TCR derives from a woman aged 60-75 years with Graves' ophthalmopathy. Material for sequencing was blood. This chain joins TRBV3-1 and TRBJ1-1, with D unclear. The CDR3 spells CASSPIGSEAFF. CDR3 coding DNA: TGTGCCAGCAGCCCGATTGGGTCAGAAGCTTTCTTT.